Included here is one T cell receptor (beta chain) sequence, with context. This sample is drawn from a study of T cell changes during pregnancy in multiple sclerosis. Repertoires were generated with immunoSEQ multiplex PCR, while TCRdb's copy carries only in-frame clones and drops some. The sample consists of about 24,000 clones, 86% of them appearing once. The sample consisted of CD8+ T cells from peripheral blood mononuclear cells, taken in the first trimester of pregnancy. The source is a female donor in good health, enrolled as a control in a pregnancy study.

Here the CDR3 reads CASSLGTWTGELFF. Written as DNA, the CDR3 is TGCGCCAGCAGCCTCGGTACGTGGACCGGGGAGCTGTTTTTT. The rearrangement links TRBV4-3 to TRBJ2-2, with D unclear. The germline CDR1 and CDR2 sequences are LGHNA and YSLEER. The V and J ends lost 4 bases and 5 bases respectively, with 11 bases between them. The CDR3 is 14 amino acids.